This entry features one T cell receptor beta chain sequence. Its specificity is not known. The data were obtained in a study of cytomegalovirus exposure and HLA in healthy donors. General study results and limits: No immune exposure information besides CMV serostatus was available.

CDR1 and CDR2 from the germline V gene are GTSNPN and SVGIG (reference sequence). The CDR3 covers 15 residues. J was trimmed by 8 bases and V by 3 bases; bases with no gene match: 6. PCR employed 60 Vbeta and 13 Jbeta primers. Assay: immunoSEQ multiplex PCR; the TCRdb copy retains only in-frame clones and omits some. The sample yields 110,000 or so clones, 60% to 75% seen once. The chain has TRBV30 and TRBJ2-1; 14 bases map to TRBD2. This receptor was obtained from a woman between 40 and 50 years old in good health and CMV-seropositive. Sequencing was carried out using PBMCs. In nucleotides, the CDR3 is TGTGCCTGGAGAAAGACTAGCGGGAGGGCCTATGAGCAGTTCTTC. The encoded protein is CAWRKTSGRAYEQFF.